The 24 T cell receptor beta chains given below trace back to one sample, sequenced in a study of cytomegalovirus exposure and HLA in healthy donors. 13 Jbeta primers and 60 Vbeta primers were used for the PCR. Produced via immunoSEQ multiplex PCR; TCRdb's table is partial and in-frame only. The sample holds 130,000 or so clones, around 80% seen once. The sequencing sample was made of PBMCs. These receptors were taken from a young woman in good health and CMV-seronegative.

The V gene is TRBV27, the J gene TRBJ2-1; TRBD1 is a possible D gene (6 bases). The CDR3 totals 15 residues. Germline V CDR1 and CDR2: MNHEY, SMNVEV (reference sequence). The germline V and J ends were trimmed by 4 bases and 7 bases, with 17 bases remaining between them. In DNA, the CDR3 is TGTGCCAGCAGTTCCCACCGAAGACAGGCAAATGAGCAGTTCTTC. Protein: CASSSHRRQANEQFF.

This sequence joins TRBV5-5 and TRBJ2-7; 12 nucleotides align to TRBD1. This CDR3 contains 16 residues. J gave up 6 bases and V 1 base, and 8 bases lay outside the gene matches. In germline, CDR1 is SGHKS, CDR2 YYEKEE (reference sequence). CDR3 region: CASSLLGGQGAGEQYF. As DNA, the CDR3 is TGTGCCAGCAGCTTGTTAGGGGGACAGGGGGCGGGCGAGCAGTACTTC.

This chain links TRBV5-8 with TRBJ1-3; D perhaps matches TRBD1 (5 bases). The CDR3 is 14 residues long. Trimming left V 5 bases short and J 0 bases short, with 9 bases between. Germline CDR1 reads SGHTS; CDR2 reads YDEGEE. The CDR3 sequence: CASSPGDSGNTIYF. CDR3 nucleotides: TGTGCCAGCAGTCCGGGGGACTCTGGAAACACCATATATTTT.

The J gene is TRBJ2-5, the V gene TRBV9, with 15 positions matching TRBD2. Germline trimming cut 3 bases from V and 4 bases from J; bases unmatched to any gene: 7. The CDR3 is 17 amino acids. CDR1 is SGDLS, CDR2 YYNGEE, per germline. The CDR3 nucleotides are TGTGCCAGCAGCGGGGGACTAGCGGGAGGAGGTAGAGAGACCCAGTACTTC. The encoded protein is CASSGGLAGGGRETQYF.

This clone was counted only a few times. V and J are TRBV5-1 and TRBJ2-7; 12 positions match TRBD2. V lost 4 bases and J lost 7; bases outside the gene matches: 9. This CDR3 spans 15 amino acids. The germline V gene encodes CDR1 SGHRS and CDR2 YFSETQ. Here the CDR3 reads CASSRGTSGFMEQYF. In DNA, the CDR3 is TGCGCCAGCAGCCGGGGGACTAGCGGGTTCATGGAGCAGTACTTC.

This clone has a handful of counts. The chain links TRBV6-6 to TRBJ2-5, with 8 positions matching TRBD2. The DNA end lines up better with TRBJ2-7; the J call may be wrong. The CDR3 runs to 15 residues. Per germline, CDR1 MNHNY and CDR2 SVGAGI (reference sequence). CDR3 sequence (DNA): TGTGCCAGCACCTCGGGGCGGGAGGCCGTCTCCGAGCAGTACTTC. Translated, it gives CASTSGREAVSEQYF.

The chain employs TRBV13 and TRBJ2-2; 9 bases are shared with TRBD2. Germline loops: CDR1 PRHDT, CDR2 FYEKMQ (reference sequence). V lost 3 bases and J lost 4; bases outside the gene matches: 6. The CDR3 has 16 residues. In DNA, the CDR3 is TGTGCCAGCAGCTTCTTTAGCGGGAGTGGCACCGGGGAGCTGTTTTTT. Translated: CASSFFSGSGTGELFF.

The chain combines TRBV18 with TRBJ2-1; weak D call: TRBD2 (5 bases). V was trimmed by 1 base and J by 7 bases, leaving 14 bases between them. Germline V CDR1 and CDR2: KGHSH, LQKENI. This CDR3 region has 15 residues. The CDR3 DNA sequence: TGTGCCAGCTCACCACGCTCGGACTGGATTAATGAGCAGTTCTTC. Translating it yields CASSPRSDWINEQFF.

The chain has TRBV6-1 and TRBJ2-1; tentative D call: TRBD2 (5 bases). There are 14 residues in the CDR3. Germline loops: CDR1 MNHNS, CDR2 SASEGT. The V gene lost 5 bases and the J gene lost 8 bases, with 16 bases spanning the gap. CDR3 region: CASSSRPRRDEQFF. Here the CDR3 DNA reads TGTGCCAGCAGTTCACGGCCCCGGCGGGATGAGCAGTTCTTC.

The J gene is TRBJ1-4, the V gene TRBV29-1; D unresolved. V was clipped by 7 bases and J by 0 bases, with 12 bases between them. Germline-derived CDR1 and CDR2 are SQVTM and ANQGSEA. The CDR3 spans 14 residues. CDR3 protein: CSGREIATNEKLFF. The CDR3 bases are TGCAGCGGAAGGGAGATTGCAACTAATGAAAAACTGTTTTTT.

This chain links TRBV6-1 with TRBJ2-1, with D maybe TRBD2 (6 bases). The germline V and J ends were trimmed by 6 bases and 5 bases, with 14 bases remaining between them. CDR3 length equals 14 residues. In germline, CDR1 is MNHNS, CDR2 SASEGT. CDR3 residues: CASRPGLSHNEQFF. The CDR3, as DNA: TGTGCCAGCAGGCCGGGACTCTCACACAATGAGCAGTTCTTC.

In the case of this clone: A read error may account for a junction end that differs from germline. The V gene is TRBV11-2, the J gene TRBJ2-7; no firm D call. The CDR3 is 11 amino acids. Germline assignment: CDR1 SGHAT and CDR2 FQNNGV. The CDR3 bases are TGTGCCAGCAGCTTCTCCGACGAGCAGTACTTC. It specifies CASSFSDEQYF.

The chain combines TRBV7-9 with TRBJ1-3; tentatively, D is TRBD1 (6 bases). Per the germline V gene, CDR1 is SEHNR and CDR2 is FQNEAQ (reference sequence). The V end was cut by 5 bases, the J end by 7 bases, with 21 bases between. This CDR3 contains 16 residues. The CDR3 is CASSPPTGRRSNTIYF. The CDR3 region has the DNA TGTGCCAGCAGCCCTCCAACAGGGCGCCGTAGTAACACCATATATTTT.

The J gene is TRBJ1-1, the V gene TRBV27, with 8 nucleotides matching TRBD1. The junction had 8 bases not matched to a gene; V was cut back by 6 bases and J by 8 bases. Germline CDR1 MNHEY, CDR2 SMNVEV (reference sequence). CDR3 size: 13 residues. CDR3 nucleotide sequence: TGTGCCAGCAGCGCCAATCGGGACAGGGAAGCTTTCTTT. Protein: CASSANRDREAFF.

The V call is TRBV11-3, the J call TRBJ1-1; TRBD1 is a possible D gene (5 bases). This CDR3 is built from 14 residues. Germline V lookup: CDR1 SGHNT, CDR2 YENEEA. V was shortened by 0 bases and J by 7 bases, with 12 bases between the two germline ends. CDR3 amino acids: CASSLERWGLEAFF. The CDR3 coding sequence is TGTGCCAGCAGCTTAGAACGTTGGGGACTTGAAGCTTTCTTT.

Here the CDR3 reads CASSLPLGTSSYNEQFF. Written as DNA, the CDR3 is TGTGCCAGCAGCTTACCCCTGGGGACTAGCTCCTACAATGAGCAGTTCTTC. The rearrangement joins TRBV7-9 to TRBJ2-1, with 8 nucleotides matching TRBD2. The V and J ends lost 2 bases and 0 bases, in that order; junction bases with no gene match: 6. CDR3 size: 17 residues. Germline lookup yields CDR1 SEHNR and CDR2 FQNEAQ (reference sequence). The whole variable domain, filled in from reference TRBV7-9 and TRBJ2-1, reads DTGVSQNPRHKITKRGQNVTFRCDPISEHNRLYWYRQTLGQGPEFLTYFQNEAQLEKSRLLSDRFSAERPKGSFSTLEIQRTEQGDSAMYLCASSLPLGTSSYNEQFFGPGTRLTVL.

V usage is TRBV5-1 and J usage is TRBJ2-5; TRBD2 matches at 8 bases. Judging by the DNA end, TRBJ2-7 fits better; the J call may be wrong. The CDR3 totals 14 residues. The germline V gene has CDR1 SGHRS and CDR2 YFSETQ. The CDR3 loop is CASSLDPAGGEQYF. In DNA form, the CDR3 reads TGCGCCAGCAGCCTAGACCCGGCGGGGGGCGAGCAGTACTTC.

This chain connects TRBV10-2 to TRBJ1-5, with 8 bases aligning to TRBD1. Germline V gene data show CDR1 as WSHSY and CDR2 as SAAADI. This CDR3 spans 14 amino acids. Losses at the gene ends were 3 bases for V and 7 bases for J; bases not matched to a gene: 5. CDR3 nucleotides: TGCGCCAGCAGTGAAGACAGGGGTGACCAGCCCCAGCATTTT. Protein: CASSEDRGDQPQHF.

The rearrangement joins TRBV7-9 to TRBJ1-2; D is possibly TRBD1 (6 bases). V lost 1 base, J lost 6 bases, and 6 bases lay in between. The CDR3 is made up of 12 amino acids. Germline-derived CDR1 and CDR2 are SEHNR and FQNEAQ (reference sequence). This chain's CDR3 is CASSLEGDGYTF. CDR3 nucleotides: TGTGCCAGCAGCTTAGAGGGGGATGGCTACACCTTC.

The sample holds a few counts of this clone. The chain uses TRBV2 and TRBJ1-2, with D uncertain. This CDR3 has 13 amino acids. Germline loops: CDR1 SNHLY, CDR2 FYNNEI. The ends were cut back, 6 bases at V and 8 bases at J, with 16 bases in the middle. The DNA of the CDR3 is TGTGCCAGCAGCCAGGACCAAAGAGGGGGCTACACCTTC. Protein sequence: CASSQDQRGGYTF.

This clone was seen once. The chain employs TRBV25-1 and TRBJ2-1, with TRBD1 matching over 7 bases. Germline-derived CDR1 and CDR2 are MGHDK and SYGVNS. This CDR3 region has 13 residues. Trimming at V came to 6 bases and at J to 9 bases, leaving 8 bases not matched to a gene. The CDR3 DNA reads as TGTGCCAGCAGAACAGGGGAAAAGGGTGAGCAGTTCTTC. As protein: CASRTGEKGEQFF.

This clone was found a few times. The rearrangement joins TRBV5-1 to TRBJ1-2; D remains ambiguous. Germline lookup yields CDR1 SGHRS and CDR2 YFSETQ. Trimming took 5 bases from V and 8 from J, leaving 19 bases between them. This CDR3 is 14 amino acids long. CDR3 sequence (DNA): TGCGCCAGCAGAGCGGTGGGGAGGTCTAGGGGCTACACCTTC. It is translated as CASRAVGRSRGYTF.

J is TRBJ1-2 and V is TRBV19; TRBD1 matches at 8 bases. Germline V gives CDR1 LNHDA, CDR2 SQIVND (reference sequence). With V trimmed by 6 bases and J by 2 bases, 11 bases remained unmatched. The length of the CDR3 is 16 residues. This CDR3 is CASRMIRTGLNYGYTF. The CDR3 nucleotides are TGTGCCAGTAGGATGATTAGGACAGGGTTAAACTATGGCTACACCTTC.

This chain links TRBV5-4 with TRBJ1-2; TRBD1 aligns across 9 bases. CDR1 and CDR2 (germline): SGHNT, YYREEE (reference sequence). The CDR3 extends over 14 amino acids. J gave up 8 bases and V 4 bases, and 9 bases lay outside the gene matches. The CDR3 coding sequence is TGTGCCAGCAGCACCGGGACAGGGAGTAGGGGCTACACCTTC. It codes for CASSTGTGSRGYTF. Complete variable domain (other parts from reference TRBV5-4 and TRBJ1-2): ETGVTQSPTHLIKTRGQQVTLRCSSQSGHNTVSWYQQALGQGPQFIFQYYREEENGRGNFPPRFSGLQFPNYSSELNVNALELDDSALYLCASSTGTGSRGYTFGSGTRLTVV.